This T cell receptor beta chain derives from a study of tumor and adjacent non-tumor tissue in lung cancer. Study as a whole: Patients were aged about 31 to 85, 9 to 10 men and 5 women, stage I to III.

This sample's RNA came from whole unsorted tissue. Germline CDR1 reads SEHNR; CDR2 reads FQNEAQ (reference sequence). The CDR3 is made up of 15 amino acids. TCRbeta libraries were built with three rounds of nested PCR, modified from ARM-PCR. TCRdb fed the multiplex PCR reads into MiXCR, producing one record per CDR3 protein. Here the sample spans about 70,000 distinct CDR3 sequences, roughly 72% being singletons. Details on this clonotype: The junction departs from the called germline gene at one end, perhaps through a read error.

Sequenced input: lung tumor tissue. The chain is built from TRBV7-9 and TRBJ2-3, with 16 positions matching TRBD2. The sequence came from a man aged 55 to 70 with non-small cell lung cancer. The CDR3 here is CACSLGTSGRATQYF. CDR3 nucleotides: TGTGCCTGCAGCCTCGGGACTAGCGGGAGGGCTACACAGTATTTT.